Listed here are 9 T cell receptor beta chains from one sample, sequenced in a study of human T cells and chemical hapten exposure. Specified time point: patch test 3, about 24 weeks after DPC sensitization. Stated treatment: therapeutic diphenylcyclopropenone sensitization with weekly scalp DPC. TCRdb re-called the RACE reads with MiXCR, one entry per CDR3 protein. The table lists fewer than 200,000 distinct CDR3 sequences, 25% to 35% of them singletons. Here the sequenced sample was whole blood, taken in connection with sensitization to the hapten diphenylcyclopropenone (DPC). All receptors come from a young woman with alopecia areata. Some clones in this sample may be carry-over from other donors' samples.

This clonotype has a count of ten or more. This chain joins TRBV11-2 and TRBJ2-4, with D perhaps TRBD2 (7 bases). The ends were cut back, 5 bases at V and 0 bases at J, with 17 bases in the middle. The CDR3 consists of 17 residues. The germline V gene encodes CDR1 SGHAT and CDR2 FQNNGV. CDR3 region: CASSPRGGGLAKNIQYF. CDR3 coding DNA: TGTGCCAGCAGCCCTAGGGGAGGGGGACTAGCCAAAAACATTCAGTACTTC.

This clonotype appeared a few times. The chain joins TRBV4-2 to TRBJ1-6; D is unresolved. CDR3 length equals 13 residues. V lost 5 bases and J 10 bases, leaving 12 bases between the germline ends. Germline-derived CDR1 and CDR2 are LGHNA and YNFKEQ. In nucleotides, the CDR3 is TGTGCCAGCAGCTCAGAAAAAGGATCACCCCTCCACTTT. Amino acids: CASSSEKGSPLHF.

J is TRBJ2-2 and V is TRBV5-6; 7 bases match TRBD1. CDR1 and CDR2 from the germline V gene are SGHDT and YYEEEE. This CDR3 contains 14 residues. Trimming removed 3 bases from V and 5 bases from J; junction bases left unmatched: 4. The CDR3 DNA reads as TGTGCCAGCAGCTGGACAGGACGGACCGGGGAGCTGTTTTTT. Its translation is CASSWTGRTGELFF.

This clonotype was observed once. This may arise from a read error, as a much more abundant clone is one base away. The gene calls are TRBV11-1 and TRBJ2-2; the match to TRBD1 covers 7 bases. The CDR3 sequence is 16 residues long. Germline-derived CDR1 and CDR2 are SGHAT and FQDESV (reference sequence). The CDR3 loop is CASSSRQGISTGEPFF. DNA of the CDR3: TGTGCCAGCAGCTCCAGACAGGGAATATCCACCGGGGAGCCGTTTTTT.

This clonotype was found once. This sequence joins TRBV6-5 and TRBJ2-2; D is tentatively TRBD1 or TRBD2 (5 bases each). Trimming shortened V by 8 bases and J by 0 bases, and 10 bases separated the two germline ends. The CDR3 consists of 14 residues. Germline lookup yields CDR1 MNHEY and CDR2 SVGAGI. The CDR3 DNA reads as TGTGCCAGCGGGACGAACCCGAACACCGGGGAGCTGTTTTTT. It yields the protein CASGTNPNTGELFF.

This clonotype has just a few counts. This chain joins TRBV6-7 and TRBJ1-1; D is ambiguous. TRBV6-7 is sorted into the ORF group, with uncertain function. The CDR3 loop spans 13 amino acids. V lost 6 bases, J lost 1 base, and 9 bases lay in between. The CDR3 bases are TGTGCCAGCAGCCCAACATCGAACACTGAAGCTTTCTTT. Its protein product is CASSPTSNTEAFF.

This chain joins TRBV6-6 and TRBJ1-2, with a tentative D call TRBD1 (6 bases). The CDR3 contains 15 residues. Germline CDR1 is MNHNY and CDR2 is SVGAGI (reference sequence). The V and J ends lost 7 bases and 4 bases respectively, with 19 bases between them. The DNA for the CDR3 is TGTGCCAGCACCCCAGGGACCGGAGGGGGCTATGGCTACACCTTC. Translation gives CASTPGTGGGYGYTF.

This clonotype has more than one count but fewer than ten. The chain links TRBV6-5 to TRBJ2-7, with 7 bases matching TRBD1. Germline CDR1 is MNHEY and CDR2 is SVGAGI. The CDR3 loop spans 11 amino acids. V gave up 6 bases and J gave up 12 bases; unmatched junction bases: 8. The CDR3 DNA follows: TGTGCCAGCAGATCACCGGGACAGCTGTACTTC. It encodes CASRSPGQLYF.

This clonotype was counted between two and nine times. The V and J genes are TRBV9 and TRBJ2-1; D is ambiguous. Trimming removed 2 bases at V and 8 bases at J, with 20 bases between. Germline loops: CDR1 SGDLS, CDR2 YYNGEE. The CDR3 sequence is 16 residues long. CDR3 amino acids: CASSVTNTPLVYEQFF. CDR3 DNA: TGTGCCAGCAGCGTGACAAACACCCCCCTCGTCTATGAGCAGTTCTTC. Together with reference TRBV9 and TRBJ2-1, the CDR3 gives the full variable domain: DSGVTQTPKHLITATGQRVTLRCSPRSGDLSVYWYQQSLDQGLQFLIQYYNGEERAKGNILERFSAQQFPDLHSELNLSSLELGDSALYFCASSVTNTPLVYEQFFGPGTRLTVL.